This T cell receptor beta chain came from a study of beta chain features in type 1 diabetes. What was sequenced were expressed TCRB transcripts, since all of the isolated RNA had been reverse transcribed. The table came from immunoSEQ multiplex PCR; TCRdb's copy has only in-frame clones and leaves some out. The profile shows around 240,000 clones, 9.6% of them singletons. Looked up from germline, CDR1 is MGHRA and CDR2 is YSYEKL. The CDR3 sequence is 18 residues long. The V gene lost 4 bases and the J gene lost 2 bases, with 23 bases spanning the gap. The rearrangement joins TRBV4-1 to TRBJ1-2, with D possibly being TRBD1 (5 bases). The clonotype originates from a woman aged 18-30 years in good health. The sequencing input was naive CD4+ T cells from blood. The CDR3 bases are TGCGCCAGCAGCCTCGTAGGGAAAGCAGGGACTTTGAACTATGGCTACACCTTC. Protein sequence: CASSLVGKAGTLNYGYTF.